This TCR beta chain appears in the sequencing data of a study of siplizumab effects on memory and regulatory T cells. Data came from immunoSEQ multiplex PCR; TCRdb stores just in-frame clones and leaves some out. The profile shows about 120,000 clones, about 94% of them singletons. Germline trimming cut 4 bases from V and 1 base from J; bases unmatched to any gene: 0. Looked up from germline, CDR1 is MNHNS and CDR2 is SASEGT. The CDR3 loop spans 16 amino acids. Sequencing was performed on non-Treg CD4+ T cells sorted from blood. This clonotype originated in a human donor in good health. The chain is built from TRBV6-1 and TRBJ2-2, with 13 bases identical to TRBD2. The CDR3 loop reads CASSGLAGGNTGELFF. The CDR3 coding sequence is TGTGCCAGCAGTGGACTAGCGGGAGGGAACACCGGGGAGCTGTTTTTT.